The T cell receptor beta chain described here comes from a study of CD8 T cells in Susac syndrome. Study-level points and caveats: An acknowledgment was made by the study that its TCR sequencing and HLA analysis involved relatively few individuals.

Random hexamers primed reverse transcription of about 0.5 to 1 ug RNA. It was immunoSEQ multiplex PCR that amplified TCR beta CDR3 across 54 Vbeta and 13 Jbeta. From the immunoSEQ multiplex PCR reads, TCRdb called clonotypes with MiXCR, one entry per CDR3 protein. This sample has about 71,000 distinct CDR3 sequences, with 93% found just once. As to this clonotype: Its cognate antigen is unknown.

Sequencing of TCR beta covered CD8+ and CD4+ T cells obtained from blood. TEMRA cells were enriched by FACS, and CD4+ and CD8+ T cells were negatively isolated. The sequencing sample was made of CD4+ T cells from PBMCs. The origin of this receptor is a human donor with Susac syndrome.

The CDR3 sequence: CASNLRGEYTEAFF. DNA for the CDR3: TGTGCCAGCAACTTGCGGGGAGAGTACACTGAAGCTTTCTTT. V and J are TRBV7-9 and TRBJ1-1; unclear D gene. The V end was cut by 7 bases, the J end by 3 bases, with 15 bases between. The CDR3 loop spans 14 amino acids. Germline CDR1 reads SEHNR; CDR2 reads FQNEAQ (reference sequence).